This passage covers 20 T cell receptor beta chains from one sample sequenced in a study of blood T cell repertoires in COVID-19. Only in-frame clones appear in the TCRdb table, and some are missing; sequencing was by immunoSEQ multiplex PCR. The sample shows 140,000 to 150,000 clones, approximately 90% of them seen only once. Specimen: peripheral blood. These receptor sequences come from a human donor with COVID-19, enrolled during active disease. The donor label of this sample is uncertain.

A single count supports this clone. V gene TRBV3-1 (or the pseudogene TRBV3-2) combines with J gene TRBJ1-2, with TRBD1 matching over 9 bases. Germline CDR1 reads LGHDT; CDR2 reads YNNKEL (reference sequence). The CDR3 is 16 amino acids. Trimming cost V 0 bases and J 8 bases; bases outside gene matches: 10. The CDR3 here is CASSQDEWDRAVGYTF. Written as DNA, the CDR3 is TGTGCCAGCAGCCAAGATGAATGGGACAGGGCAGTCGGCTACACCTTC.

V is TRBV6-1 and J is TRBJ1-2; TRBD1 might be the D (6 bases). The CDR3 totals 15 residues. V was shortened by 1 base and J by 0 bases, with 9 bases between the two germline ends. Germline assignment: CDR1 MNHNS and CDR2 SASEGT. The CDR3 protein is CASSEVWTANYGYTF. CDR3 nucleotides: TGTGCCAGCAGTGAAGTATGGACAGCTAACTATGGCTACACCTTC.

The rearrangement uses TRBV6-5 and TRBJ2-7; TRBD2 matches at 11 bases. CDR3 length equals 16 residues. V shed 1 base and J 4 bases; nucleotides not matched to a gene: 6. CDR1 MNHEY and CDR2 SVGAGI come from the germline V gene. The CDR3 loop is CASSYWTSGLRYEQYF. As DNA, the CDR3 is TGTGCCAGCAGTTACTGGACTAGCGGGCTTCGTTACGAGCAGTACTTC.

This clone was detected only once. The chain links TRBV6-5 to TRBJ2-2; D gene unclear. V lost 2 bases and J 4 bases, leaving 14 bases between the germline ends. The CDR3 has 16 residues. Germline assignment: CDR1 MNHEY and CDR2 SVGAGI. Written as DNA, the CDR3 is TGTGCCAGCAGTTACGCGGTGACGCACGGCACCGGGGAGCTGTTTTTT. Its protein is CASSYAVTHGTGELFF.

This chain links TRBV28 with TRBJ1-5; D is perhaps TRBD1 (5 bases). The V gene lost 6 bases and the J gene lost 3 bases, with 15 bases spanning the gap. The CDR3 has 15 residues. The V gene's germline CDR1 is MDHEN and CDR2 SYDVKM. The CDR3 bases are TGTGCCAGCAGAGCCGGCGGCAGGGTCAATCAGCCCCAGCATTTT. Its protein is CASRAGGRVNQPQHF.

This clone came up once. The rearrangement joins TRBV3-1 (or the pseudogene TRBV3-2) to TRBJ2-2; 7 bases are shared with TRBD1. With V trimmed by 2 bases and J by 2 bases, 2 bases remained unmatched. Germline V gene data show CDR1 as LGHDT and CDR2 as YNNKEL (reference sequence). CDR3 length equals 15 residues. The CDR3 loop is CASSQWDSNTGELFF. DNA of the CDR3: TGTGCCAGCAGCCAATGGGACAGCAACACCGGGGAGCTGTTTTTT.

This clone has just one count. The rearrangement links TRBV5-4 to TRBJ2-5; tentative D call: TRBD2 (5 bases). CDR1 is SGHNT, CDR2 YYREEE, per germline (reference sequence). The V end lost 3 bases, the J end lost 7 bases, and 19 bases lay between the germline ends. The CDR3 has 15 amino acids. The CDR3 sequence: CASSSRTSGEGTQYF. The CDR3 bases are TGTGCCAGCAGCTCCAGGACTTCTGGGGAAGGGACCCAGTACTTC.

This clone showed up just once. The chain carries TRBV3-1 (or the pseudogene TRBV3-2) and TRBJ2-7; the match to TRBD1 covers 9 bases. The germline gives CDR1 LGHDT, CDR2 YNNKEL (reference sequence). The junction had 4 bases not matched to a gene; V was cut back by 4 bases and J by 6 bases. This CDR3 is 13 amino acids long. The CDR3 is CASSPTGGGEQYF. The CDR3 region has the DNA TGTGCCAGCAGCCCTACAGGGGGCGGCGAGCAGTACTTC.

The chain recombines TRBV5-4 with TRBJ1-1; D not certain. Trimming removed 5 bases from V and 2 bases from J, with 10 bases in between. The CDR3 is 13 residues long. CDR1 and CDR2 from the germline V gene are SGHNT and YYREEE (reference sequence). The CDR3 coding sequence is TGTGCCAGCAGGCCGGGTCTCAACACTGAAGCTTTCTTT. This translates into CASRPGLNTEAFF.

V usage is TRBV5-1 and J usage is TRBJ2-5; TRBD1 aligns across 7 bases. Germline CDR1 SGHRS, CDR2 YFSETQ. The CDR3 is made up of 19 amino acids. Trimming took 0 bases from V and 2 from J; bases not matched to a gene: 16. The CDR3 loop is CASSLGYRGGSRAQETQYF. In DNA form, the CDR3 reads TGCGCCAGCAGCTTGGGGTACAGGGGTGGGTCTCGGGCTCAAGAGACCCAGTACTTC.

The J gene is TRBJ1-4, the V gene TRBV4-2; tentatively, D is TRBD1 (6 bases). V was clipped by 3 bases and J by 2 bases, with 10 bases between them. Germline CDR1 LGHNA, CDR2 YNFKEQ. The CDR3 is 15 residues long. CDR3 amino acids: CASSQNRATNEKLFF. CDR3 nucleotide sequence: TGTGCCAGCAGCCAGAACAGGGCGACTAATGAAAAACTGTTTTTT.

V gene TRBV10-2 combines with J gene TRBJ1-1; TRBD1 is a possible D gene (6 bases). CDR1 is WSHSY and CDR2 is SAAADI in the germline V gene. V lost 1 base and J 8 bases, leaving 11 bases between the germline ends. The CDR3 length is 13 residues. DNA of the CDR3: TGCGCCAGCAGTGAGTTGAGGGGGGGGGAAGCTTTCTTT. Protein product: CASSELRGGEAFF.

The V and J genes are TRBV29-1 and TRBJ2-2; tentative D call: TRBD1 (6 bases). The CDR3 loop spans 14 amino acids. V lost 4 bases, J lost 5 bases, and 14 bases lay in between. The germline gives CDR1 SQVTM, CDR2 ANQGSEA. CDR3: CSVALQGRTGELFF. CDR3 coding DNA: TGCAGCGTTGCGTTACAGGGAAGGACCGGGGAGCTGTTTTTT.

This rearrangement joins TRBV21-1 to TRBJ1-4. TRBV21-1 is assigned pseudogene status. This CDR3 region has 13 residues. The CDR3, as DNA: TGTGCCAGCAGCGAAAGGGGACTGCATCGACTGTTTTTT. It yields the protein CASSERGLHRLFF.

Remarks on this clone: Distinct nucleotide sequences in the sample also encode this CDR3. The chain couples TRBV7-9 to TRBJ1-4, with 9 bases identical to TRBD1. V gave up 5 bases and J gave up 8 bases; unmatched junction bases: 6. The CDR3 contains 14 residues. Germline V gene data show CDR1 as SEHNR and CDR2 as FQNEAQ (reference sequence). CDR3 in DNA: TGTGCCAGCAGCCCGAGGACAGGGGACGAAAAACTGTTTTTT. Protein: CASSPRTGDEKLFF.

Only a few counts were recorded for this clone. V is TRBV6-6 and J is TRBJ2-7; 8 bases map to TRBD2. Germline CDR1 is MNHNY and CDR2 is SVGAGI (reference sequence). This CDR3 is built from 16 residues. V was pared by 2 bases and J by 2 bases, with 8 bases of the junction left unmatched. For the CDR3, the DNA is TGTGCCAGCAGTTACCCCCCTGACGGGAGGGCCTACGAGCAGTACTTC. Its protein is CASSYPPDGRAYEQYF.

The chain couples TRBV19 to TRBJ2-7; 7 bases map to TRBD2. Germline values: CDR1 LNHDA, CDR2 SQIVND (reference sequence). The CDR3 contains 11 residues. The DNA for the CDR3 is TGTGCTTCGGGAGGATTTACTGAGCAGTACTTC. It is translated as CASGGFTEQYF. Filled out from reference TRBV19 and TRBJ2-7, the complete variable domain reads DGGITQSPKYLFRKEGQNVTLSCEQNLNHDAMYWYRQDPGQGLRLIYYSQIVNDFQKGDIAEGYSVSREKKESFPLTVTSAQKNPTAFYLCASGGFTEQYFGPGTRLTVT.

The CDR3 sequence is CSVEASVNTEAFF. CDR3 nucleotides: TGCAGCGTTGAAGCGTCCGTGAACACTGAAGCTTTCTTT. The chain joins TRBV29-1 to TRBJ1-1; D is ambiguous. The CDR3 totals 13 residues. The germline V gene has CDR1 SQVTM and CDR2 ANQGSEA. The V and J ends lost 1 base and 0 bases respectively, with 6 bases between them.

The chain employs TRBV6-4 and TRBJ2-5; TRBD1 matches 9 bases. CDR3 length equals 13 residues. Germline CDR1 and CDR2: MRHNA and SNTAGT. The ends lost 5 bases at V and 5 bases at J; junction bases unmatched: 3. The CDR3 bases are TGTGCCAGCAGTCGACAGGGGGGCGAGACCCAGTACTTC. Translating gives CASSRQGGETQYF.

The chain is built from TRBV9 and TRBJ1-6; 10 positions match TRBD1. V lost 4 bases to trimming and J lost 10 bases; unmatched junction nucleotides: 5. In germline, CDR1 is SGDLS, CDR2 YYNGEE. The CDR3 has 14 amino acids. CDR3 sequence: CASSPGQGGSPLHF. CDR3 nucleotide sequence: TGTGCCAGCAGCCCCGGACAGGGGGGGTCACCCCTCCACTTT. Variable domain in full (rest from reference TRBV9 and TRBJ1-6): DSGVTQTPKHLITATGQRVTLRCSPRSGDLSVYWYQQSLDQGLQFLIQYYNGEERAKGNILERFSAQQFPDLHSELNLSSLELGDSALYFCASSPGQGGSPLHFGNGTRLTVT.